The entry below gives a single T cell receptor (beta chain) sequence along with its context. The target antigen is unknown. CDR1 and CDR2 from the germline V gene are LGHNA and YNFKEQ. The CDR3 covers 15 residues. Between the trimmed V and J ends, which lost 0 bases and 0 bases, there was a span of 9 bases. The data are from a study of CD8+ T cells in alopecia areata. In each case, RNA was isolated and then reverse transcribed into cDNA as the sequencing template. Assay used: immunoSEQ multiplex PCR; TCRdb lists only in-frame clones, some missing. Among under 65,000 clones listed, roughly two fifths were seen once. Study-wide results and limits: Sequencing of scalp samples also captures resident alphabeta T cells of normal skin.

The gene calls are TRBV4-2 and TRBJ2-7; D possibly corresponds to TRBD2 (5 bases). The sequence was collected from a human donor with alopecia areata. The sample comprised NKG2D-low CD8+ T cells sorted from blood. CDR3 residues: CASSQDAGSSYEQYF. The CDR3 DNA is TGTGCCAGCAGCCAAGATGCGGGTAGCTCCTACGAGCAGTACTTC.